This T cell receptor (beta chain) appears in the sequencing data of a study of T cells in Graves' hyperthyroidism and ophthalmopathy. Overall study context: Initial diagnosis, before any treatment, was when peripheral blood was collected. Points from the study as a whole: Appearing also in blood were most of the thyroid clonotypes expanded above 0.001.

Concerning this clonotype: The antigen remains unidentified. The junction departs from the called germline gene at one end, perhaps through a read error.

RNA transcripts were the template for amplifying TCR beta CDR3 regions. HTBI primers were the set used in a first-round RT-PCR of the TCR CDR3. TCRdb re-derived calls from the multiplex PCR reads in MiXCR, one entry per CDR3 protein. The sample lists more than 45,000 distinct CDR3 sequences, about 50% occurring once. The length of the CDR3 is 13 residues. Germline V CDR1 and CDR2: MNHNY, SVGAGI (reference sequence). The sequenced sample consisted of blood. The sequence was obtained from a woman in her thirties with Graves' ophthalmopathy. V and J are TRBV6-6 and TRBJ1-1; tentatively, D is TRBD1 (5 bases). For the CDR3, the DNA is TGTGCCAGCAGTCCTACTATGGACACTGAGGCTTTCTTT. It translates to CASSPTMDTEAFF.